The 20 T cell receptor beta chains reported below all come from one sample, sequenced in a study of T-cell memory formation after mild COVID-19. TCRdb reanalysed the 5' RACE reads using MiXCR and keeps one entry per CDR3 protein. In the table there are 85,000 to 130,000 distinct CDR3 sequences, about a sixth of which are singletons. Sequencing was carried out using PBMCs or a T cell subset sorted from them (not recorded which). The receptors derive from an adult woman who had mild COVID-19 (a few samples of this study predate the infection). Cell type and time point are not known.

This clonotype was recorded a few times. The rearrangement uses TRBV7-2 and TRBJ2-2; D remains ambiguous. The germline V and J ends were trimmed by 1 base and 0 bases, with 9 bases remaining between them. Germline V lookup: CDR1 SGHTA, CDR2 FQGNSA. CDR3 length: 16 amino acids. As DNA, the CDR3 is TGTGCCAGCAGCTTAGGGTTGTTCGCGAACACCGGGGAGCTGTTTTTT. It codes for CASSLGLFANTGELFF.

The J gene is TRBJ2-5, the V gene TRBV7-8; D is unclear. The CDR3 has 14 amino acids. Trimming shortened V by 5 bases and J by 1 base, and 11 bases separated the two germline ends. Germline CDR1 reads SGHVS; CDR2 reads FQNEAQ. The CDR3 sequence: CASSPWASQETQYF. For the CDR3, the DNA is TGTGCCAGCAGCCCTTGGGCCAGCCAAGAGACCCAGTACTTC.

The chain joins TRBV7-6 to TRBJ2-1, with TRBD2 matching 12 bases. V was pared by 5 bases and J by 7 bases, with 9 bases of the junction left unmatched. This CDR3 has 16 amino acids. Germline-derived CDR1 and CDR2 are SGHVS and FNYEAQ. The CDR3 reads CASSRTGLAGMNEQFF. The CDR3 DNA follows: TGTGCCAGCAGCCGAACCGGACTAGCGGGAATGAATGAGCAGTTCTTC.

The CDR3 here is CATSAATVGDGVYGYTF. CDR3 nucleotides: TGTGCCACCAGTGCCGCTACTGTGGGGGACGGGGTATATGGCTACACCTTC. The rearrangement uses TRBV24-1 and TRBJ1-2; maybe TRBD1 (5 bases). The CDR3 runs to 17 residues. The germline V gene encodes CDR1 KGHDR and CDR2 SFDVKD. V lost 5 bases, J lost 5 bases, and 23 bases lay in between.

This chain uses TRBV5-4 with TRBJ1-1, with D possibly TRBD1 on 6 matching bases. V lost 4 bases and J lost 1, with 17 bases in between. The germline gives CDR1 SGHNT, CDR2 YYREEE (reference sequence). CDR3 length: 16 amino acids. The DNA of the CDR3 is TGTGCCAGCAGCGGGAGGGGGGGCGCCGGGAACACTGAAGCTTTCTTT. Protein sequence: CASSGRGGAGNTEAFF. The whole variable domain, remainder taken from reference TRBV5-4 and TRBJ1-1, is ETGVTQSPTHLIKTRGQQVTLRCSSQSGHNTVSWYQQALGQGPQFIFQYYREEENGRGNFPPRFSGLQFPNYSSELNVNALELDDSALYLCASSGRGGAGNTEAFFGQGTRLTVV.

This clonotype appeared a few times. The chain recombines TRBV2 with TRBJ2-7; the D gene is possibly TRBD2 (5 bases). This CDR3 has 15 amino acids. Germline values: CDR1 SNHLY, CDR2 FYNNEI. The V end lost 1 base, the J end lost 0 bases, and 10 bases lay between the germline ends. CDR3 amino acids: CASSEVEGFSYEQYF. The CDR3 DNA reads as TGTGCCAGCAGTGAAGTAGAGGGATTCTCCTACGAGCAGTACTTC.

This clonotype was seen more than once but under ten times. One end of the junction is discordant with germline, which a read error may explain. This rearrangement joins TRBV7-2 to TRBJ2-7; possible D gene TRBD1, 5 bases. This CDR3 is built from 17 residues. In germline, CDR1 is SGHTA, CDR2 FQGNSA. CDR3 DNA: TGTGCCAGCAGCTTAGAGGGTCTGGTAGTGAGAACATCAGGGTTGTCCTTC. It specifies CASSLEGLVVRTSGLSF.

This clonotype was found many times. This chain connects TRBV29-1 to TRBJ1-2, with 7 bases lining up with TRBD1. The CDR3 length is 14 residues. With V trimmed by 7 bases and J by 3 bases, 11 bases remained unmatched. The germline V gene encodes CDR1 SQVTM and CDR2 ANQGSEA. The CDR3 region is CSARTGSADYGYTF. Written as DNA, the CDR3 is TGCAGCGCAAGGACAGGAAGTGCGGACTATGGCTACACCTTC.

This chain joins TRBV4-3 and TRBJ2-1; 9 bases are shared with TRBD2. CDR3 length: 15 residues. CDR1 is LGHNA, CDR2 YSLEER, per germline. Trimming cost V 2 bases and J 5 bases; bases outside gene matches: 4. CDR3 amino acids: CASSQFSGSHNEQFF. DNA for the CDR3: TGCGCCAGCAGCCAATTTAGCGGGAGCCACAATGAGCAGTTCTTC.

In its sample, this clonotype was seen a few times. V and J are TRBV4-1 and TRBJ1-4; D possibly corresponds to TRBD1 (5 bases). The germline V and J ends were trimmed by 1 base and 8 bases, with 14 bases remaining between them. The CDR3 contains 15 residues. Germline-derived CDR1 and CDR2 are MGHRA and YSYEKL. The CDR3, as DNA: TGCGCCAGCAGCCAAGGATGGGGGGGTGAAGAAAAACTGTTTTTT. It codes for CASSQGWGGEEKLFF.

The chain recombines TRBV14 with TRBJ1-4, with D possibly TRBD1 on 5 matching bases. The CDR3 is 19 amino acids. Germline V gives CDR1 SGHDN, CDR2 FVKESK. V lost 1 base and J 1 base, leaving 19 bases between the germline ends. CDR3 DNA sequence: TGTGCCAGCAGCCAAGGGGACTCCTGGATGGTCGGAACTAATGAAAAACTGTTTTTT. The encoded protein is CASSQGDSWMVGTNEKLFF.

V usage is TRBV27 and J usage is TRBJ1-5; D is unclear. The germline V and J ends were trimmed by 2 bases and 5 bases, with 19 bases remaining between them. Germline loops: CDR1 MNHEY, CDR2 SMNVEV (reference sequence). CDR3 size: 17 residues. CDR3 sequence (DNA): TGTGCCAGCAGTTTAAGGTTTACCCAACTCCTCGATCAGCCCCAGCATTTT. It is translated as CASSLRFTQLLDQPQHF.

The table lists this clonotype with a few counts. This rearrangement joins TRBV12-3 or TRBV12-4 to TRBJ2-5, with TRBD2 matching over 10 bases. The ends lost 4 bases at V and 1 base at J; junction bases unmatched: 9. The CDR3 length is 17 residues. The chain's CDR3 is CASSSSEAGGIQETQYF. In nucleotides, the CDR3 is TGTGCCAGCAGTTCATCTGAAGCGGGGGGGATCCAAGAGACCCAGTACTTC.

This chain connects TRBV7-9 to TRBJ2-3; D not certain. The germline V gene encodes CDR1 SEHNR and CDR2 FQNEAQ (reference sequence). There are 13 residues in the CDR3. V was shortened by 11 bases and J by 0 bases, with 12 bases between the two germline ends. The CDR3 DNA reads TGTGCCGCCTCACCTGCTAGCACAGATACGCAGTATTTT. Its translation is CAASPASTDTQYF.

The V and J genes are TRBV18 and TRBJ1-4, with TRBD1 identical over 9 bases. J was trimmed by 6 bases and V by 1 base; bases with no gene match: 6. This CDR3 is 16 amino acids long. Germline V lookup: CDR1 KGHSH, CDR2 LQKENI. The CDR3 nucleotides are TGTGCCAGCTCACCACGCTGGGACAGGGCGTATGAAAAACTGTTTTTT. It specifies CASSPRWDRAYEKLFF.

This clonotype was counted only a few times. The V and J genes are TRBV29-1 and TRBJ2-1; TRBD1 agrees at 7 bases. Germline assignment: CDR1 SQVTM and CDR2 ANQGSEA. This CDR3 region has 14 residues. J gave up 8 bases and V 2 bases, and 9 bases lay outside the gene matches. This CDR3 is CSVEMETGMYEQFF. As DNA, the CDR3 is TGCAGCGTTGAAATGGAGACAGGGATGTATGAGCAGTTCTTC.

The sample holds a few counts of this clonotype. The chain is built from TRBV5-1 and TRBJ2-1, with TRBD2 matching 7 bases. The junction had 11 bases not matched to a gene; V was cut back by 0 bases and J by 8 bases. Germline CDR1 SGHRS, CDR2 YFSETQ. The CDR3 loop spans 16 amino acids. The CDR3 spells CASSLAAGRGVHEQFF. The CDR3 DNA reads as TGCGCCAGCAGCTTGGCAGCGGGGCGGGGCGTTCATGAGCAGTTCTTC. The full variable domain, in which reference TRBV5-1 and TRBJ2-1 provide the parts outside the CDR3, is KAGVTQTPRYLIKTRGQQVTLSCSPISGHRSVSWYQQTPGQGLQFLFEYFSETQRNKGNFPGRFSGRQFSNSRSEMNVSTLELGDSALYLCASSLAAGRGVHEQFFGPGTRLTVL.

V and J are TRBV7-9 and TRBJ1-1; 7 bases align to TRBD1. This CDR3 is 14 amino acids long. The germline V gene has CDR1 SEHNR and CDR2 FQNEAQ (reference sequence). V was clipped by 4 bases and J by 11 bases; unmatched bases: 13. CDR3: CASSSGQQGLVAFF. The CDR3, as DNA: TGTGCCAGCAGCTCCGGACAACAGGGGCTAGTGGCTTTCTTT.

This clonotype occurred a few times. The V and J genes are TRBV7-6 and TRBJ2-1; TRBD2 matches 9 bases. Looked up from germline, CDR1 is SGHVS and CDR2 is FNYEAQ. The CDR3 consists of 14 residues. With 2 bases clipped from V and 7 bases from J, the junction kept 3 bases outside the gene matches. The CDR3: CASSLRLAGNEQFF. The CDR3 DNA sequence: TGTGCCAGCAGCTTACGGCTAGCGGGAAATGAGCAGTTCTTC.

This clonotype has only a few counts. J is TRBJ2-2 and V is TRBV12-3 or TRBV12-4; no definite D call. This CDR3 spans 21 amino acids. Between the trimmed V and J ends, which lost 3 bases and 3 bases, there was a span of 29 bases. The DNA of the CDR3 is TGTGCCAGCAGTTTCCCAATGTTTTTGAGCGCCTTAGAAAAGGACACCGGGGAGCTGTTTTTT. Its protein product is CASSFPMFLSALEKDTGELFF.